These T cell receptor beta chains were read from a single sample in a study of blood T cell repertoires in COVID-19. Repertoires were generated with immunoSEQ multiplex PCR, while TCRdb's copy carries only in-frame clones and drops some. This sample has around 170,000 clones, with 80% to 90% found just once. The sequenced sample consisted of peripheral blood. These receptors were collected from a man in his sixties with acute or convalescent COVID-19. Each CDR3 is given with its conserved first and last residue. D genes are given only for firm matches. A row's size may be missing; if present it is once, few, many or a size class.

D gene	clone size	V gene	J gene	CDR3 DNA	CDR3 protein
NA	NA	TRBV7-9	TRBJ1-3	TGTGCCAGCAGCTTATGGGCAGGGCGGCTGAGCTCTGGAAACACCATATATTTT	CASSLWAGRLSSGNTIYF
NA	NA	TRBV19	TRBJ2-7	TGTGCCAGTAGTATAGATTATCTGGCCCCCAGGTGGGAGCAGTACTTC	CASSIDYLAPRWEQYF
NA	NA	TRBV4-1	TRBJ2-1	TGCGCCAGCAGCCAAGATTCATCGGGGTTCAATGAGCAGTTCTTC	CASSQDSSGFNEQFF
TRBD1	once	TRBV7-9	TRBJ1-4	TGTGCCAGCAGCACAGGGGCGATTAATGAAAAACTGTTTTTT	CASSTGAINEKLFF
TRBD1	NA	TRBV6-1	TRBJ1-5	TGTGCCAGCAGTGATCGGACAGGGCGGAGCAATCAGCCCCAGCATTTT	CASSDRTGRSNQPQHF
NA	once	TRBV2	TRBJ1-1	TGTGCCAGCAGTGAGGAGGCTAAGGGTGAAGCTTTCTTT	CASSEEAKGEAFF
TRBD2	NA	TRBV5-1	TRBJ2-1	TGCGCCAGCAGCCATGGGACTAGCGGGGGGGAGCAGTTCTTC	CASSHGTSGGEQFF
TRBD2	once	TRBV3-1/TRBV3-2	TRBJ2-2	TGTGCCAGCAGCCCTCGGATTAGCGGGGTGAACACCGGGGAGCTGTTTTTT	CASSPRISGVNTGELFF
NA	NA	TRBV6-5	TRBJ1-2	TGTGCCAGCAGTTACTCGGCGGGGCTCTATGGCTACACCTTC	CASSYSAGLYGYTF
NA	once	TRBV4-1	TRBJ1-5	TGCGCCAGCAGCCAAGCGGGGTACAATCAGCCCCAGCATTTT	CASSQAGYNQPQHF
TRBD1	NA	TRBV24-1	TRBJ2-5	TGTGCCACCAGTGACAGGGACAGGGGCCGCGATCAAGAGACCCAGTACTTC	CATSDRDRGRDQETQYF
NA	NA	TRBV7-2	TRBJ1-1	TGTGCCAGCAGCACCAACAGGGATCGCGCTTTCTTT	CASSTNRDRAFF
TRBD1	NA	TRBV6-1	TRBJ1-2	TGTGCCAGCAGTGATTGGGACAGGGGTTCCAACTATGGCTACACCTTC	CASSDWDRGSNYGYTF
TRBD2	NA	TRBV10-3	TRBJ2-1	TGTGCCATCAGTGAGCGGGGACTAGCAAAGGGCATTGAGCAGTTCTTC	CAISERGLAKGIEQFF
NA	NA	TRBV19	TRBJ2-7	TGTGCCAGTAGTCGTGCAGTCGCCTACGAGCAGTACTTC	CASSRAVAYEQYF
TRBD1	NA	TRBV11-3	TRBJ2-5	TGTGCCAGCGCGACAGGGGTCCAAGAGACCCAGTACTTC	CASATGVQETQYF
TRBD1	many	TRBV9	TRBJ2-2	TGTGCCAGCAGCGTGGCCGGGACAGGATACACCGGGGAGCTGTTTTTT	CASSVAGTGYTGELFF
TRBD1	once	TRBV12-3/TRBV12-4	TRBJ1-2	TGTGCCAGCAGTGGACAGGGGATCTATGGCTACACCTTC	CASSGQGIYGYTF
TRBD1	NA	TRBV6-1	TRBJ1-6	TGTGCCAGCAGTGAGGGGCAGGGGGTTAATTCACCCCTCCACTTT	CASSEGQGVNSPLHF
TRBD1	NA	TRBV5-8	TRBJ1-5	TGTGCCAGCAGTTTGGGACAGGTAGCACGCCAGCCCCAGCATTTT	CASSLGQVARQPQHF